The table lists the clone carrying this TCR beta chain with a count of one. Germline V lookup: CDR1 LNHDA, CDR2 SQIVND (reference sequence). The CDR3 is 17 residues long. Trimming pared 4 bases from V and 0 bases from J, leaving 16 bases between. The data derive from a study of siplizumab effects on memory and regulatory T cells. Assay used: immunoSEQ multiplex PCR; TCRdb lists only in-frame clones, some missing. The sample contains approximately 100,000 clones, roughly nine tenths of which appear only once. Material for sequencing was Tregs sorted from blood. The receptor comes from a human donor in good health. The chain is built from TRBV19 and TRBJ1-3; TRBD1 might be the D (5 bases). For the CDR3, the DNA is TGTGCCAGTAGTACCCTCACCTCACAGGTCTCTGGAAACACCATATATTTT. Amino acids: CASSTLTSQVSGNTIYF.